These T cell receptor beta chains were read from a single sample in a study of blood T cell repertoires in COVID-19. TCRdb keeps only in-frame clones here, not all; method: immunoSEQ multiplex PCR. The sample lists more than 150,000 clones; approximately 80% were seen once. Sequencing was done on a sample of PBMCs or T cells enriched from blood (not recorded which). Receptor source: a man in his fifties or sixties who had recovered from COVID-19. CDR3s include the opening cysteine and the closing phenylalanine or tryptophan. D genes are given only for firm matches. Clone size, where shown, is once, few, many, or a class for clones that have expanded.

J | size | V | D | CDR3 | DNA
TRBJ1-1 | - | TRBV28 | TRBD1 | CASSSGGGTEAFF | TGTGCCAGCAGCTCAGGGGGCGGCACTGAAGCTTTCTTT
TRBJ2-6 | - | TRBV7-2 | TRBD1 | CASRSGTGSGANVLTF | TGTGCCAGCAGGTCCGGGACAGGGTCTGGGGCCAACGTCCTGACTTTC
TRBJ2-7 | once | TRBV9 | - | CASSVAPGHYEQYF | TGTGCCAGCAGCGTAGCCCCAGGACACTACGAGCAGTACTTC
TRBJ2-2 | - | TRBV28 | - | CAGASGGSTGELFF | TGTGCCGGCGCTTCGGGGGGCTCCACCGGGGAGCTGTTTTTT
TRBJ2-1 | - | TRBV29-1 | - | CSVVFQRAYNEQFF | TGCAGCGTTGTTTTCCAGCGGGCCTACAATGAGCAGTTCTTC
TRBJ1-2 | few | TRBV29-1 | - | CSVDGDGYTF | TGCAGCGTTGACGGAGATGGCTACACCTTC
TRBJ2-7 | - | TRBV5-8 | - | CASSLGQPEVGYEQYF | TGTGCCAGCAGCTTGGGTCAGCCGGAGGTCGGCTACGAGCAGTACTTC
TRBJ2-3 | - | TRBV30 | TRBD1 | CAWSTGAGDTQYF | TGTGCCTGGTCGACAGGGGCAGGGGATACGCAGTATTTT
TRBJ2-1 | - | TRBV6-5 | TRBD1 | CASSYSGPTGERFF | TGTGCCAGCAGTTACTCGGGGCCGACAGGGGAGCGATTCTTC
TRBJ1-5 | - | TRBV6-6 | - | CASSYLEDQPQHF | TGTGCCAGCAGTTACTTGGAGGATCAGCCCCAGCATTTT
TRBJ1-5 | - | TRBV10-2 | - | CASTGGGGAQGQPQHF | TGCGCCAGCACCGGAGGCGGGGGGGCTCAGGGGCAGCCCCAGCATTTT
TRBJ2-1 | - | TRBV28 | TRBD1 | CASSIQGGPNEQFF | TGTGCCAGCAGTATCCAAGGGGGCCCGAATGAGCAGTTCTTC
TRBJ2-1 | - | TRBV19 | - | CASSPQGLNEQFF | TGTGCCAGTAGCCCTCAGGGGTTGAATGAGCAGTTCTTC
TRBJ2-2 | - | TRBV19 | TRBD2 | CASSNWVAGDTGELFF | TGTGCCAGTAGTAATTGGGTAGCGGGGGACACCGGGGAGCTGTTTTTT
TRBJ2-7 | - | TRBV5-6 | - | CASSRPDSHEQYF | TGTGCCAGCAGCCGCCCTGACAGCCACGAGCAGTACTTC
TRBJ2-2 | - | TRBV18 | - | CASSRLRMEGGELFF | TGTGCCAGCTCACGACTCAGGATGGAGGGCGGGGAGCTGTTTTTT
TRBJ2-7 | - | TRBV21-1 | - | CASRKGGGSSYEQYF | TGTGCCAGCCGCAAAGGGGGGGGGAGCTCCTACGAGCAGTACTTC